This T cell receptor (beta chain) was profiled in a study of early T cells in non-severe SARS-CoV-2 infection (dated by TCRdb to 2020 to 2023). In the study overall: Because TCR sequencing was done on bulk RNA from unsorted whole blood, the alpha and beta chains could not be paired. General findings and caveats noted by the study authors: Matching against VDJdb was skewed toward anti-spike CD8 responses, likely underestimated virus-specific expansions, and missed private and CD4 specificities.

Many counts were recorded for this clonotype. The antigen it binds to is not known. Base qualities are not at hand, and no much larger clone is one base apart. Reading from cysteine to phenylalanine, the CDR3 counts 20 amino acids. Only the CDR3 portion is preserved as DNA: 60 bases, with reading frame beginning at the first base. Cut back by 4 bases and 0 bases, the V and J ends lie 25 bases apart. Per the germline V gene, MGHRA is the CDR1 and YSYEKL is the CDR2. A case-control design nested within a healthcare worker cohort in London, UK, was used, with weekly nasopharyngeal swab PCR tests and blood sampling performed. Between 23 and 31 March 2020, the week of the UK lockdown, healthcare workers were enrolled and then followed up weekly for as long as 16 weeks. The protocol used for the library was 5' RACE. TCRdb records NextSeq 500 as the sequencer. Unique molecular identifiers were attached to individual cDNA molecules in the TCR library protocol so that sequencing error and PCR bias could be corrected. TCR alpha and beta chains were both sequenced, and the abundances of alpha and beta sequences in each sample were closely correlated with each other. As for how the authors treated the data: Decombinator V4 was used to perform V gene, J gene and CDR3 annotation of TCR sequences. TCRs were defined as expanded if a significant change between any two time points was detected under a Poisson model with p below 0.0001. TCR abundances were normalised to the total number of TCRs sequenced per sample and expressed as counts per million. MAIT TCRs were defined by TRAV1-2 paired with TRAJ12, TRAJ20 or TRAJ33, and iNKT TCRs by TRAV10 paired with TRAJ18. A search of VDJdb, accessed on 1 November 2021, was run for TCRs annotated to CMV, EBV and SARS-CoV-2, with TCRs annotated for multiple antigens excluded. In TCRdb, the public reads were trimmed at Q25 with fastp and aligned with MiXCR, with productive beta chains retained. Rows matching on CDR3 protein sequence are summarized as one entry with the most common DNA and genes. TCRdb's processing, not the authors', yielded these V and J calls. The sample table lists 68,000 or so distinct CDR3 sequences, approximately 10% of them with a count of one. The ten largest clones take up approximately 5.9% of the sample.

The receptor comes from an adult who was a healthcare worker with PCR-confirmed SARS-CoV-2 infection or an uninfected control (not recorded which). The chain couples TRBV4-1 to TRBJ2-1; the D region possibly corresponds to TRBD2 (6 bases align). Sequencing input: whole blood. The CDR3 region: CASSPHGTGGATSSYNEQFF. The DNA is TGCGCCAGCAGCCCTCACGGAACCGGGGGAGCCACTAGCTCCTACAATGAGCAGTTCTTC.